This T cell receptor (beta chain) comes out of a study of T cell responses to AZD1222 COVID-19 vaccine. Study outcomes and limitations: Mapped onto spike, vaccine-associated CD4 TCRs spanned it and were dominant at 160-218 and 743-854. A mostly white British donor set with more females was recruited, and clonal diversity was possibly underestimated. The breadth and depth of Spike-specific TCRs increased once two AZD1222 doses had been given. In the spike-specific TCR repertoire, nearly half reportedly target unmutated variant regions.

As to this clone: What it binds is unknown.

The ends were cut back, 0 bases at V and 5 bases at J, with 17 bases in the middle. Per the germline V gene, CDR1 is GTSNPN and CDR2 is SVGIG (reference sequence). CDR3 length equals 16 residues. Sequencing used immunoSEQ multiplex PCR; TCRdb keeps in-frame clones, though not all of them. The data hold approximately 220,000 clones, with 85% to 95% observed a single time. The specimen comprised peripheral blood, sampled on day 0 of MenACWY control vaccination. This sequence joins TRBV30 and TRBJ1-5; D is possibly TRBD1 (6 bases). This receptor was obtained from an adult in good health. CDR3 in amino acids: CAWSVRITGQDQPQHF. In DNA form, the CDR3 reads TGTGCCTGGAGTGTAAGAATAACAGGGCAAGATCAGCCCCAGCATTTT.